The 20 T cell receptor beta chains reported below all come from one sample, sequenced in a study of lymphopenia after photon versus proton radiotherapy. TCRdb's copy holds only in-frame clones and misses some; the assay was immunoSEQ multiplex PCR. The table lists roughly 40,000 clones, about 86% of them singletons. The material was peripheral blood, obtained from a patient treated with proton-based radiotherapy. These receptors were collected from a woman in her 70s with pancreatic cancer. Some clones in this sample may be carry-over from other donors' samples.

This chain joins TRBV7-2 and TRBJ2-2; no clear D. This CDR3 region has 14 residues. V was clipped by 2 bases and J by 0 bases, with 4 bases between them. Germline V gene data show CDR1 as SGHTA and CDR2 as FQGNSA. The chain's CDR3 is CASSLRPNTGELFF. In nucleotides, the CDR3 is TGTGCCAGCAGCTTAAGACCGAACACCGGGGAGCTGTTTTTT.

The rearrangement links TRBV27 to TRBJ2-7; D remains ambiguous. The CDR3 runs to 16 residues. The ends were cut back, 4 bases at V and 1 base at J, with 17 bases in the middle. Germline assignment: CDR1 MNHEY and CDR2 SMNVEV (reference sequence). The CDR3 is CASSWGRAAASYEQYF. Here the CDR3 DNA reads TGTGCCAGCAGTTGGGGAAGGGCAGCCGCTTCCTACGAGCAGTACTTC.

This chain joins TRBV15 and TRBJ2-5, with a tentative D call TRBD1 (7 bases). CDR3 length: 14 residues. The germline V and J ends were trimmed by 5 bases and 1 base, with 11 bases remaining between them. Germline V gene sequence: CDR1 LNHNV, CDR2 YYDKDF (reference sequence). The CDR3 bases are TGTGCCACCAGCTCGGGGGACAGCCAAGAGACCCAGTACTTC. Protein product: CATSSGDSQETQYF.

The chain combines TRBV5-1 with TRBJ2-1; 10 bases agree with TRBD1. V lost 0 bases to trimming and J lost 2 bases; unmatched junction nucleotides: 2. Per germline, CDR1 SGHRS and CDR2 YFSETQ. The CDR3 sequence is 16 residues long. In DNA form, the CDR3 reads TGCGCCAGCAGCTTGGTGGGGACAGGGGCCTACAATGAGCAGTTCTTC. This gives the protein CASSLVGTGAYNEQFF.

The rearrangement joins TRBV7-2 to TRBJ2-5, with 7 bases matching TRBD2. In germline, CDR1 is SGHTA, CDR2 FQGNSA. Unmatched junction bases numbered 9, after V lost 5 bases and J lost 3 bases. The CDR3 spans 15 residues. Here the CDR3 DNA reads TGTGCCAGCAGCCCGACTTATCGGGGGGAAGAGACCCAGTACTTC. Translating gives CASSPTYRGEETQYF.

This chain uses TRBV7-2 with TRBJ2-1; D uncertain. Germline CDR1 is SGHTA and CDR2 is FQGNSA. The V and J ends lost 1 base and 8 bases respectively, with 12 bases between them. The CDR3 totals 14 residues. The CDR3 region is CASSLDGPLDEQFF. The CDR3 DNA follows: TGTGCCAGCAGCTTAGACGGACCCTTGGATGAGCAGTTCTTC.

The J gene is TRBJ2-7, the V gene TRBV6-6; TRBD1 is a possible D gene (5 bases). Trimming pared 0 bases from V and 0 bases from J, leaving 12 bases between. The CDR3 runs 16 residues. Looked up from germline, CDR1 is MNHNY and CDR2 is SVGAGI (reference sequence). Written as DNA, the CDR3 is TGTGCCAGCAGTTACTCTACCAGGGCCAGCTCCTACGAGCAGTACTTC. It specifies CASSYSTRASSYEQYF.

This chain uses TRBV5-1 with TRBJ1-2, with TRBD1 matching over 9 bases. CDR1 and CDR2 from the germline V gene are SGHRS and YFSETQ. The CDR3 is 14 amino acids. Trimming removed 4 bases from V and 2 bases from J; junction bases left unmatched: 3. CDR3 bases: TGCGCCAGCAGCCAGGACAGGGGAAACTATGGCTACACCTTC. Translation gives CASSQDRGNYGYTF.

CDR3 coding DNA: TGCAGCGTAGGGACTACGAGCTCCTACGAGCAGTACTTC. This sequence encodes CSVGTTSSYEQYF. The chain is built from TRBV29-1 and TRBJ2-7; 7 bases agree with TRBD2. After removal of 6 bases from V and 0 bases from J, the junction contained 5 bases not matched to a gene. CDR3 length equals 13 residues. In germline, CDR1 is SQVTM, CDR2 ANQGSEA.

This chain joins TRBV7-2 and TRBJ2-5; D remains ambiguous. From germline, CDR1 is SGHTA and CDR2 FQGNSA. The CDR3 covers 12 residues. Between the trimmed V and J ends, which lost 1 base and 4 bases, there was a span of 4 bases. CDR3: CASSLGLETQYF. CDR3 DNA: TGTGCCAGCAGCTTAGGCTTAGAGACCCAGTACTTC.

The rearrangement uses TRBV19 and TRBJ1-5; TRBD1 agrees at 10 bases. V shed 4 bases and J 7 bases; nucleotides not matched to a gene: 7. This CDR3 has 15 amino acids. Germline-derived CDR1 and CDR2 are LNHDA and SQIVND (reference sequence). In nucleotides, the CDR3 is TGTGCCAGTAGTACCAGGGGACAGGGGCCCCAGCCCCAGCATTTT. Amino acid sequence: CASSTRGQGPQPQHF.

The V call is TRBV25-1, the J call TRBJ1-3, with 8 positions matching TRBD1. CDR3 length equals 15 residues. Germline assignment: CDR1 MGHDK and CDR2 SYGVNS. Trimming took 5 bases from V and 6 from J; bases not matched to a gene: 9. The chain's CDR3 is CASSNSRTGLNTIYF. CDR3 coding DNA: TGTGCCAGCAGTAACTCCAGGACAGGGCTAAACACCATATATTTT.

This chain links TRBV6-6 with TRBJ2-3, with a weak D call TRBD2 (7 bases). The CDR3 has 16 amino acids. Germline-derived CDR1 and CDR2 are MNHNY and SVGAGI (reference sequence). The V and J ends lost 0 bases and 5 bases respectively, with 15 bases between them. CDR3 nucleotide sequence: TGTGCCAGCAGTTACTCGGGGGGGCCTACTGGAGATACGCAGTATTTT. It specifies CASSYSGGPTGDTQYF.

This clone was counted a few times. The V and J genes are TRBV4-3 and TRBJ1-5, with no clear D. The germline V gene encodes CDR1 LGHNA and CDR2 YSLEER. The CDR3 loop spans 13 amino acids. The V end lost 0 bases, the J end lost 7 bases, and 7 bases lay between the germline ends. The CDR3: CASSQDSWQPQHF. The CDR3, as DNA: TGCGCCAGCAGCCAAGATTCGTGGCAGCCCCAGCATTTT.

This clone was counted a few times. The genes are TRBV29-1 and TRBJ2-7; TRBD2 matches at 15 bases. The CDR3 is 17 amino acids. Germline lookup yields CDR1 SQVTM and CDR2 ANQGSEA. After removal of 7 bases from V and 0 bases from J, the junction contained 10 bases not matched to a gene. For the CDR3, the DNA is TGCAGCGCCGTAGGGGGACTAGCGGGAGGATACTCCTACGAGCAGTACTTC. As protein: CSAVGGLAGGYSYEQYF.

The rearrangement joins TRBV6-6 to TRBJ2-5; TRBD1 is a possible D gene (6 bases). The CDR3 runs to 16 residues. V gave up 4 bases and J gave up 5 bases, with 20 bases separating them. CDR1 MNHNY and CDR2 SVGAGI come from the germline V gene (reference sequence). The DNA of the CDR3 is TGTGCCAGCAGTTCCCAACCAGGACAGTCTGGGGAGACCCAGTACTTC. This gives the protein CASSSQPGQSGETQYF.

The V and J genes are TRBV6-1 and TRBJ1-1; D gene unclear. Trimming stripped 6 bases from V and 3 bases from J, with 11 bases between. The germline V gene has CDR1 MNHNS and CDR2 SASEGT. The length of the CDR3 is 13 residues. In DNA form, the CDR3 reads TGTGCCAGCAGCCAGACCTGGGACACTGAAGCTTTCTTT. Translating it yields CASSQTWDTEAFF.

This chain uses TRBV5-6 with TRBJ2-1; tentative D call: TRBD1 (6 bases). CDR3 length: 16 residues. V lost 3 bases and J 0 bases, leaving 13 bases between the germline ends. Germline V gene data show CDR1 as SGHDT and CDR2 as YYEEEE. The CDR3 spells CASSSYDRTSYNEQFF. CDR3 DNA sequence: TGTGCCAGCAGCTCTTACGACAGGACCTCCTACAATGAGCAGTTCTTC.

The J gene is TRBJ1-4, the V gene TRBV7-9; no reliable D call. In germline, CDR1 is SEHNR, CDR2 FQNEAQ (reference sequence). The CDR3 is made up of 14 amino acids. V gave up 5 bases and J gave up 0 bases, with 7 bases separating them. The CDR3 protein is CASSRYPTNEKLFF. CDR3 sequence (DNA): TGTGCCAGCAGCCGTTACCCAACTAATGAAAAACTGTTTTTT.

The chain carries TRBV21-1 and TRBJ2-1; the table's D call, TRBD1, has no DNA check behind it. TRBV21-1 is marked as a pseudogene. The CDR3 has 18 amino acids. The CDR3 loop is CASRAPVTGSQGDNEQFF. In nucleotides, the CDR3 is TGTGCCAGCAGAGCACCGGTAACAGGATCCCAAGGAGACAATGAGCAGTTCTTC.